Described below is a single TCR beta chain sequence and its context. What it recognizes is unknown. Each CDR3 protein gets one entry after TCRdb re-called the 5' RACE reads with MiXCR. Among around 430,000 distinct CDR3 sequences listed, 17% were seen once. This entry belongs to a study of CD8 T cells in ankylosing spondylitis. Study-level points and caveats: The study identified a TCR beta motif of roughly eight highly homologous variants that appeared characteristic of ankylosing spondylitis blood.

V lost 5 bases, J lost 5 bases, and 11 bases stayed unmatched. The CDR3 contains 16 residues. The chain joins TRBV12-3 or TRBV12-4 to TRBJ2-5; 10 bases are shared with TRBD2. The material sequenced was blood, either unsorted or a sorted T cell fraction (not recorded which). The sequence derives from a male donor with ankylosing spondylitis. The CDR3 protein is CASSQAPSGSSETQYF. Here the CDR3 DNA reads TGTGCCAGCAGTCAGGCCCCTAGCGGGAGCTCTGAGACCCAGTACTTC.